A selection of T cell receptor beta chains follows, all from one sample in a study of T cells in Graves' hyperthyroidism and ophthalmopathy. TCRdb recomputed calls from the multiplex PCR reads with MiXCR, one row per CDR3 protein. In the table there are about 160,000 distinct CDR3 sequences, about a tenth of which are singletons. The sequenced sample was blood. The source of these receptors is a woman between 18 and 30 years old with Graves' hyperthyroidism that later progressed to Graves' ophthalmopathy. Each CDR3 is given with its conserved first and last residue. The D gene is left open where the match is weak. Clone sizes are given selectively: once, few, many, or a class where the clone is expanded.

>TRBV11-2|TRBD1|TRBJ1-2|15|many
CASSLKPSDRAGYTF
TGTGCCAGCAGCTTAAAGCCAAGTGACAGGGCCGGCTACACCTTC
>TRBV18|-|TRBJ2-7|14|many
CASSPPGREHEQYF
TGTGCCAGCTCACCACCGGGCAGGGAACACGAGCAGTACTTC
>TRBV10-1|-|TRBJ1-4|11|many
CASIQLEKLFF
TGCGCCAGTATTCAGTTGGAGAAACTGTTTTTT
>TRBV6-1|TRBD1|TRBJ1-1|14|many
CASSLNRGNTEAFF
TGTGCCAGCAGTTTAAACAGGGGGAACACTGAAGCTTTCTTT
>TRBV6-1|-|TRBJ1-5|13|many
CASIGGGNQPQHF
TGTGCCAGCATTGGGGGCGGGAATCAGCCCCAGCATTTT
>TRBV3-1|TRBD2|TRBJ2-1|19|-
CASSQRAHHGGAFMNEQFF
TGTGCCAGCAGCCAAAGGGCCCACCACGGGGGGGCCTTTATGAATGAGCAGTTCTTC
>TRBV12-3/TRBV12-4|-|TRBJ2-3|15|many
CASSSYRARTDTQYF
TGTGCCAGCAGTTCCTACCGGGCCCGCACAGATACGCAGTATTTT
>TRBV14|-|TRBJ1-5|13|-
CASSQEMGQPQHF
TGTGCCAGCAGCCAAGAGATGGGTCAGCCCCAGCATTTT
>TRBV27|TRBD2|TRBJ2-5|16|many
CASSPRLAAAQETQYF
TGTGCCAGCAGTCCCAGACTAGCGGCCGCTCAAGAGACCCAGTACTTC
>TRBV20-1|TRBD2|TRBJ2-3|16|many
CSATDTSGGGTDTQYF
TGCAGTGCTACGGATACTAGCGGGGGTGGGACAGATACGCAGTATTTT
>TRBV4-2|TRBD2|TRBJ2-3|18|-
CASSRTSGVEIRTDTQYF
TGTGCCAGCAGCCGCACTAGCGGGGTCGAGATCCGCACAGATACGCAGTATTTT
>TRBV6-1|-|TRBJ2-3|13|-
CASSSRATDTQYF
TGTGCCAGCAGCTCCCGAGCCACAGATACGCAGTATTTT
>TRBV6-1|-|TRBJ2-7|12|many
CASSERGYEQYF
TGTGCCAGCAGTGAAAGGGGGTACGAGCAGTACTTC
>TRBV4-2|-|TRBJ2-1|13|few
CASSQRLANEQFF
TGTGCCAGCAGCCAACGGCTAGCGAATGAGCAGTTCTTC
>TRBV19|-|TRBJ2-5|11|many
CASSISETQYF
TGTGCCAGTAGTATCTCGGAGACCCAGTACTTC
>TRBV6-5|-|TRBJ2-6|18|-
CASSYKNNLLSGANVLTF
TGTGCCAGCAGTTATAAGAATAACCTACTCTCTGGGGCCAACGTCCTGACTTTC
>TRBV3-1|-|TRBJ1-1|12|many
CASSLQDTEAFF
TGTGCCAGCAGCCTCCAGGACACTGAAGCTTTCTTT
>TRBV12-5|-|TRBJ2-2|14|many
CASGFSPGTGELFF
TGTGCTAGTGGTTTCAGCCCAGGCACCGGGGAGCTGTTTTTT
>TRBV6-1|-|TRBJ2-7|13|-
CASNRGPHYEQYF
TGTGCCAGTAACAGAGGACCCCACTACGAGCAGTACTTC
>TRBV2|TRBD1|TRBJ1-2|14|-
CASSEWGQGVGYTF
TGTGCCAGCAGTGAGTGGGGACAGGGAGTTGGCTACACCTTC
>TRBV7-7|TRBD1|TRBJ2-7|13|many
CASSFGQGREQYF
TGTGCTAGCAGCTTCGGACAGGGCCGCGAGCAGTACTTC
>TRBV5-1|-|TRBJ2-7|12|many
CASSSSFYEQYF
TGCGCCAGCAGCTCCTCTTTCTACGAGCAGTACTTC
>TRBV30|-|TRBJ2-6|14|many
CASPGSSGANVLTF
TGTGCCTCCCCCGGGAGCTCTGGGGCCAACGTCCTGACTTTC
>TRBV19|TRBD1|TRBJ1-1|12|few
CATRTGATEAFF
TGTGCCACCCGGACAGGGGCCACTGAAGCTTTCTTT
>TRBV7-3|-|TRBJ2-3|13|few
CASSFLPTDTQYF
TGTGCCAGCAGCTTTCTACCCACAGATACGCAGTATTTT
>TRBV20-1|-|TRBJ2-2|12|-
CSARPGSGELFF
TGCAGTGCCAGACCAGGGTCCGGGGAGCTGTTTTTT
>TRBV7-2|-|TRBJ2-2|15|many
CASSLDPVNTGELFF
TGTGCCAGCAGCTTAGATCCAGTGAACACCGGGGAGCTGTTTTTT
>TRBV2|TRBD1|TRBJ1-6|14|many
CASSVRQGDSPLHF
TGTGCCAGCAGTGTAAGACAGGGAGATTCACCCCTCCACTTT
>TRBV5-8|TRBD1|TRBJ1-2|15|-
CASSLQGASVYGYTF
TGTGCCAGCAGCTTGCAGGGGGCGAGCGTCTATGGCTACACCTTC
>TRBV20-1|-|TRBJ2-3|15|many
CSAIGPGVVSDTQYF
TGCAGTGCTATAGGTCCCGGGGTGGTTTCAGATACGCAGTATTTT
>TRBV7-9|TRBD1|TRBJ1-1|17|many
CASSTTGGVEPVTEAFF
TGTGCCAGCAGTACGACAGGGGGCGTCGAACCGGTCACTGAAGCTTTCTTT
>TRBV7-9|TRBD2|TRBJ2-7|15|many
CASSYSGRAGYEQYF
TGTGCCAGCAGCTATAGCGGGAGGGCTGGCTACGAGCAGTACTTC
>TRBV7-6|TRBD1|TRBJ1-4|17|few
CASSFSGGGTALEKLFF
TGTGCCAGCAGCTTCTCGGGGGGCGGGACAGCGCTTGAAAAACTGTTTTTT
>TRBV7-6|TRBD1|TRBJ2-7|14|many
CASSLGDSAYEQYF
TGTGCCAGCAGCTTAGGGGACAGCGCCTACGAGCAGTACTTC
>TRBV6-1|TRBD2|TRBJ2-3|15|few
CASSQAGGPTDTQYF
TGTGCCAGCAGCCAGGCGGGAGGGCCAACAGATACGCAGTATTTT
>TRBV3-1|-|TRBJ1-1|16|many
CASSQGGSLTNTEAFF
TGTGCCAGCAGCCAAGGAGGCAGCCTGACGAACACTGAAGCTTTCTTT
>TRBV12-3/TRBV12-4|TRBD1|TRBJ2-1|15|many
CASSTRDSYYNEQFF
TGTGCCAGCAGTACCCGGGACAGTTACTACAATGAGCAGTTCTTC
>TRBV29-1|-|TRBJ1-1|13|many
CSVVGGFGTEAFF
TGCAGCGTTGTAGGAGGCTTCGGGACTGAAGCTTTCTTT
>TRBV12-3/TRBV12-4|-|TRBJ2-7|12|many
CASRAGLYEQYF
TGTGCCAGCCGTGCAGGGTTATACGAGCAGTACTTC
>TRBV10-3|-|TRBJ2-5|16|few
CAISESMGGLQETQYF
TGTGCCATCAGTGAGTCGATGGGGGGGCTCCAAGAGACCCAGTACTTC
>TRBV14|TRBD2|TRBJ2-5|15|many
CASSQESGGGETQYF
TGTGCCAGCAGCCAAGAGTCGGGGGGAGGAGAGACCCAGTACTTC
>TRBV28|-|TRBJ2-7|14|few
CATSRGGLTYEQYF
TGTGCCACCTCCAGAGGTGGGCTCACCTACGAGCAGTACTTC
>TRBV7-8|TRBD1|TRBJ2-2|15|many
CASSMDRSNTGELFF
TGTGCCAGCAGCATGGACAGGTCGAACACCGGGGAGCTGTTTTTT
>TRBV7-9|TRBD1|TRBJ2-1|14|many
CASSSGQAYNEQFF
TGTGCCAGCAGCTCGGGACAGGCCTACAATGAGCAGTTCTTC
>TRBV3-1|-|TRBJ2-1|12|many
CASSQDSDEQFF
TGTGCCAGCAGCCAAGATAGCGATGAGCAGTTCTTC
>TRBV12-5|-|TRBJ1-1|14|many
CASGTGPMNTEAFF
TGTGCTAGTGGCACCGGGCCCATGAACACTGAAGCTTTCTTT
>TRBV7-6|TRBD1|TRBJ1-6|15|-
CASSLDRGGNSPPHF
TGTGCCAGCAGCTTGGACAGGGGTGGCAATTCACCCCCCCACTTT
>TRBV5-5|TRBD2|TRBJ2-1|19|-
CASRRWGLAGKEDFNEQFF
TGTGCCAGCAGGCGCTGGGGACTAGCGGGGAAGGAAGATTTCAATGAGCAGTTCTTC
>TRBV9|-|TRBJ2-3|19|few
CASSVGFRRQPSYTDTQYF
TGTGCCAGCAGCGTAGGGTTTCGTCGGCAACCCTCCTACACAGATACGCAGTATTTT
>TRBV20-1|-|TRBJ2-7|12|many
CSATGTGYEQYF
TGCAGTGCTACCGGGACTGGATACGAGCAGTACTTC
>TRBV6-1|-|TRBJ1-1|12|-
CAISRVNTEAFF
TGTGCCATATCCCGGGTGAACACTGAAGCTTTCTTT
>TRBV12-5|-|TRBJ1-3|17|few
CASGLVSFGSEGNTIYF
TGTGCTAGTGGTTTAGTATCCTTTGGGTCAGAGGGAAACACCATATATTTT
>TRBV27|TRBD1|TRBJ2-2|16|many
CASSGRTGRNTGELFF
TGTGCCAGCAGTGGACGGACAGGGAGAAACACCGGGGAGCTGTTTTTT
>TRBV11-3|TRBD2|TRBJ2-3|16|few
CASSSFGAGVPDTQYF
TGTGCCAGCAGCTCTTTCGGAGCGGGAGTACCAGATACGCAGTATTTT
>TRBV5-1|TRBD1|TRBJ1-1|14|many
CASSPGTANAEAFF
TGCGCCAGCAGCCCGGGGACAGCCAACGCTGAAGCTTTCTTT
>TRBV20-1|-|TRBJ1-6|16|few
CSAGDRTSSYNSPLHF
TGCAGTGCGGGAGACAGGACGAGCTCCTATAATTCACCCCTCCACTTT
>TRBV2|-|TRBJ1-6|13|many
CASNQKDNSPLHF
TGTGCCAGCAATCAGAAAGATAATTCACCCCTCCACTTT